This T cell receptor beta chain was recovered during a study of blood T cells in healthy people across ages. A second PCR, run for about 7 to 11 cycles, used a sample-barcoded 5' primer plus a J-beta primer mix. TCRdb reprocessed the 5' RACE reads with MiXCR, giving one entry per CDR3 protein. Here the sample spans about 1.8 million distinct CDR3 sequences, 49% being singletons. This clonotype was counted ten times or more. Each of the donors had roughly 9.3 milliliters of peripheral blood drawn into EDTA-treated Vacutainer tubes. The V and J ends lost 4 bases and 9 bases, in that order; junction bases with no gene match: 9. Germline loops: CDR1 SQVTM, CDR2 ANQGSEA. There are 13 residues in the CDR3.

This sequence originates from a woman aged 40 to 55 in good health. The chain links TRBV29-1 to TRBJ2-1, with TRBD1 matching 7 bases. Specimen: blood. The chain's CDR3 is CSVGGQFPGEQFF. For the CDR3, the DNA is TGCAGCGTTGGGGGACAGTTCCCTGGTGAGCAGTTCTTC.